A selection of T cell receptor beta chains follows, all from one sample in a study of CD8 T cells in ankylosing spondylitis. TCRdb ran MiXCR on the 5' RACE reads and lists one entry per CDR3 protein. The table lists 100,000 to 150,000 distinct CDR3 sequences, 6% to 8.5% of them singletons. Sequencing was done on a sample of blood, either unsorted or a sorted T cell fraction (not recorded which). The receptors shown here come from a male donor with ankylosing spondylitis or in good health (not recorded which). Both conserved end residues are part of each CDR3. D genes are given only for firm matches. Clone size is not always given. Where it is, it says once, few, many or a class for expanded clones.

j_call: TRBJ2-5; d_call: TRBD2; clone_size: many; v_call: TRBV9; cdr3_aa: CASSVSSSGGWETQYF; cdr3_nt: TGTGCCAGCAGCGTCTCTTCCAGCGGGGGGTGGGAGACCCAGTACTTC
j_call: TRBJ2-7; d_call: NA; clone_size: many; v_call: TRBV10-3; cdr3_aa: CAISESARSTIYEQYF; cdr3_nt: TGTGCCATCAGTGAGTCGGCGAGGTCCACAATCTACGAGCAGTACTTC
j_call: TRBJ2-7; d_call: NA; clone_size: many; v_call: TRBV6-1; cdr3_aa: CAGGFSYEQYF; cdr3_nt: TGTGCCGGGGGTTTCTCCTACGAGCAGTACTTC
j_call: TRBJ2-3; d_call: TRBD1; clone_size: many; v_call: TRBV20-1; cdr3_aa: CSASITGAIDTQYF; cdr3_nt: TGCAGTGCTAGTATCACAGGGGCTATAGATACGCAGTATTTT
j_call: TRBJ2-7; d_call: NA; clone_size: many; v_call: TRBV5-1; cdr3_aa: CASSLGGGNEQYF; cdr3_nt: TGCGCCAGCAGCCTTGGAGGGGGGAATGAGCAGTACTTC
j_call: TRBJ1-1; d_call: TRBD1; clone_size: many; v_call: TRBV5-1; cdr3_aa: CASSLGPGGNTEAFF; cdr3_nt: TGCGCCAGCAGCTTGGGGCCAGGGGGGAACACTGAAGCTTTCTTT
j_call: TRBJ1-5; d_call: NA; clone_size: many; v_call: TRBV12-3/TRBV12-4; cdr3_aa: CASTPSGRRGNQPQHF; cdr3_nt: TGTGCCAGCACACCCTCGGGCAGGCGCGGCAATCAGCCCCAGCATTTT
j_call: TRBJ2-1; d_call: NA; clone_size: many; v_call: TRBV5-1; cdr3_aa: CASSLGGNSYNEQFF; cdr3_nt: TGCGCCAGCAGCTTGGGTGGAAATAGTTACAATGAGCAGTTCTTC
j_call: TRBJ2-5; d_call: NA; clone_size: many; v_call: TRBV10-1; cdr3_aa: CASSESNKETQYF; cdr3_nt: TGCGCCAGCAGTGAGTCGAATAAAGAGACCCAGTACTTC
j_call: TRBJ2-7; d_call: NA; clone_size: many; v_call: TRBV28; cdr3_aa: CASSIQPYEQYF; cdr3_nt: TGTGCCAGCAGCATTCAACCCTACGAGCAGTACTTC
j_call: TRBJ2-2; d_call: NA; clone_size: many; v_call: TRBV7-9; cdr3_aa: CASHLTRTGELFF; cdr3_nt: TGTGCCAGCCACTTGACGCGGACCGGGGAGCTGTTTTTT
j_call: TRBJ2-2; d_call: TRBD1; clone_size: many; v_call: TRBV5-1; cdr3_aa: CASSLRTGFTGELFF; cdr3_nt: TGCGCCAGCAGCTTGAGGACAGGGTTCACCGGGGAGCTGTTTTTT
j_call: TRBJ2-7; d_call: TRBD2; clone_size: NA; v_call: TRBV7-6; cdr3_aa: CASSRSSTGGFEQYF; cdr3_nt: TGTGCCAGCAGCCGAAGTTCCACGGGGGGGTTCGAGCAGTACTTC
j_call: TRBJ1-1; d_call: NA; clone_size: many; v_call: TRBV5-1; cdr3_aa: CASSLEGGTEAFF; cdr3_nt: TGCGCCAGCAGCTTGGAGGGGGGCACTGAAGCTTTCTTT
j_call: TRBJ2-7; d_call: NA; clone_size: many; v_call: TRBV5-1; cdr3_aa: CASSLEAETYEQYF; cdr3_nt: TGCGCCAGCAGCTTGGAAGCAGAGACCTACGAGCAGTACTTC
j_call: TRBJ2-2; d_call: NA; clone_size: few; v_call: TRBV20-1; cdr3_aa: CSARDGLTDGELFF; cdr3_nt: TGCAGTGCTAGAGACGGACTAACCGACGGGGAGCTGTTTTTT
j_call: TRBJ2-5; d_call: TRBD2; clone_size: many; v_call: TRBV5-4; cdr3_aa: CASSLRGGHGTQYF; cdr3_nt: TGTGCCAGCAGCTTGCGGGGGGGCCATGGGACCCAGTACTTC
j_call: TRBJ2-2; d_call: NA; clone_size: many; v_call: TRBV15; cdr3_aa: CATRRNRPNTGELFF; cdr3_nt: TGTGCCACCAGGAGGAACAGGCCGAACACCGGGGAGCTGTTTTTT
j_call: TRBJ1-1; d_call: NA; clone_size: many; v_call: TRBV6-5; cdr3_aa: CASSSGQRDTEAFF; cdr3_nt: TGTGCCAGCAGCTCGGGGCAGCGGGACACTGAAGCTTTCTTT
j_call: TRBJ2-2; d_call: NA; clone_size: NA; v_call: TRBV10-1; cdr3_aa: CASSEIPSPDAGELFF; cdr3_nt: TGCGCCAGCAGTGAGATCCCCTCACCCGACGCCGGGGAGCTGTTTTTT
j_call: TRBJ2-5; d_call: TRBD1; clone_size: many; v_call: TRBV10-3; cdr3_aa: CAISETGGEETQYF; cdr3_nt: TGTGCCATCAGTGAGACAGGGGGTGAAGAGACCCAGTACTTC
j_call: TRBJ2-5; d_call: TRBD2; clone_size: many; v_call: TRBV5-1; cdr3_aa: CASSLTSGSQETQYF; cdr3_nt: TGCGCCAGCAGCTTGACTAGCGGGAGCCAAGAGACCCAGTACTTC
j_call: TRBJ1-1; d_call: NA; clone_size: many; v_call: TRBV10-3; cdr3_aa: CAIRTGPPNTEAFF; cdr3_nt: TGTGCCATCAGGACGGGACCGCCGAACACTGAAGCTTTCTTT
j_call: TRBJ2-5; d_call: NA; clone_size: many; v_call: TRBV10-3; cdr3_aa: CAISDPRRQETQYF; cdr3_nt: TGTGCCATCAGTGACCCTCGGAGGCAAGAGACCCAGTACTTC